The present T cell receptor beta chain was sequenced within a study of blood T cell repertoires in COVID-19. Profiling relied on immunoSEQ multiplex PCR, and the TCRdb table lists in-frame clones only, not all of them. The repertoire holds just under 350,000 clones, with about four fifths as singletons. The sample was peripheral blood. This sequence originates from a man aged 25-45 years with active or convalescent COVID-19.

CDR3 nucleotide sequence: TGTGCCAGCAGCTTTTCGTCTTCTGGAAACACCATATATTTT. It yields the protein CASSFSSSGNTIYF. The chain uses TRBV7-2 and TRBJ1-3; D gene uncertain. The germline V and J ends were trimmed by 3 bases and 1 base, with 7 bases remaining between them. The CDR3 length is 14 residues. CDR1 SGHTA and CDR2 FQGNSA come from the germline V gene.